What follows is one TCR beta chain and its context. The sample is drawn from a study of blood T cell repertoires in COVID-19. Study summary: Both acute and convalescent COVID-19 samples were obtained from the United States, Italy and Spain. The analysed material was cDNA or gDNA that came from T cells, B-cell-depleted T cells, or PBMCs.

Trimming shortened V by 2 bases and J by 11 bases, and 15 bases separated the two germline ends. CDR1 is LGHDT and CDR2 is YNNKEL in the germline V gene (reference sequence). This CDR3 comprises 13 residues. The protocol was immunoSEQ multiplex PCR, while the TCRdb copy is restricted to in-frame clones and leaves out a portion. The sample lists tens of thousands of clones, approximately 85% occurring once. V and J are TRBV3-1 (or the pseudogene TRBV3-2) and TRBJ1-1, with unresolved D. Sequencing was done on a sample of peripheral blood. The sequence derives from a human donor in a cohort sampled during active COVID-19. The CDR3 nucleotides are TGTGCCAGCAGCCAATCCGGGCGAACGGGGGCTTTCTTT. Translating it yields CASSQSGRTGAFF.